A single sample is the source of the 21 T cell receptor beta chains below, sequenced in a study of Ad26.COV2.S vaccination and SARS-CoV-2 variants. Treatment reported: around 19 received Ad26.COV2.S at low or high dose, single or two shots; several received placebo; per-sample allocation not given. Material that was analyzed had been drawn on day 63 after the first vaccine or placebo injection. Here immunoSEQ multiplex PCR was the method, and the copy in TCRdb shows in-frame clones only, minus some. The table lists roughly 460,000 clones, about nine tenths of them singletons. Sample: peripheral blood, taken in a trial of Ad26.COV2.S vaccine versus placebo. The receptor source for this set is a person aged 18-60 years who received the Ad26.COV2.S COVID-19 vaccine or a placebo.

This chain uses TRBV4-1 with TRBJ1-1, with no clear D. CDR3 length equals 12 residues. The V gene lost 0 bases and the J gene lost 10 bases, with 9 bases spanning the gap. Germline V gene sequence: CDR1 MGHRA, CDR2 YSYEKL. CDR3 sequence (DNA): TGCGCCAGCAGCCAAGAACCCATGGGAGCTTTCTTT. It is translated as CASSQEPMGAFF.

The chain uses TRBV10-2 and TRBJ1-1, with D possibly TRBD1 on 6 matching bases. Per the germline V gene, CDR1 is WSHSY and CDR2 is SAAADI. There are 12 residues in the CDR3. V dropped 9 bases and J dropped 1 base, with 9 bases sitting between them. CDR3 coding DNA: TGCGCCAGTATACAGGGGAACACTGAAGCTTTCTTT. Translating it yields CASIQGNTEAFF.

On this clone: Other DNA sequences in the same sample also yield this CDR3. CDR3 loop: CASSYSRAQPQHF. As DNA, the CDR3 is TGTGCCAGCAGTTACTCTAGGGCTCAGCCCCAGCATTTT. The V gene is TRBV6-5, the J gene TRBJ1-5; D call uncertain. Trimming pared 0 bases from V and 6 bases from J, leaving 6 bases between. The length of the CDR3 is 13 residues. Germline V lookup: CDR1 MNHEY, CDR2 SVGAGI.

This sequence joins TRBV7-3 and TRBJ2-7, with D unclear. Germline V gene lookup returns CDR1 SGHTA and CDR2 FQGTGA. This CDR3 has 13 amino acids. V shed 1 base and J shed 7 bases, with 11 bases lying between them. The CDR3 sequence: CASSLKPSGEQYF. The CDR3 bases are TGTGCCAGCAGCTTAAAACCTTCCGGGGAGCAGTACTTC.

This chain links TRBV5-6 with TRBJ1-2, with 9 positions matching TRBD1. This CDR3 spans 13 amino acids. From germline, CDR1 is SGHDT and CDR2 YYEEEE. J lost 6 bases, V lost 0 bases, and 0 bases had no gene match. CDR3 region: CASSLGTGDGYTF. The CDR3 coding sequence is TGTGCCAGCAGCTTGGGGACAGGGGATGGCTACACCTTC.

This CDR3 is CASSETGTAGPWGYTF. CDR3 in DNA: TGTGCCAGCAGCGAGACCGGGACCGCCGGCCCTTGGGGCTACACCTTC. The chain is built from TRBV9 and TRBJ1-2; D might be TRBD1 (5 bases). CDR1 is SGDLS, CDR2 YYNGEE, per germline. CDR3 length: 16 residues. V was pared by 3 bases and J by 8 bases, with 23 bases between.

This clone has more than one count but fewer than ten. This sequence joins TRBV5-4 and TRBJ1-2; TRBD1 agrees at 10 bases. CDR3 length equals 13 residues. The V and J ends lost 6 bases and 5 bases, in that order; junction bases with no gene match: 4. CDR1 and CDR2 from the germline V gene are SGHNT and YYREEE (reference sequence). CDR3 in DNA: TGTGCCAGCACCGCGGACAGGGGGTATGGCTACACCTTC. Its translation is CASTADRGYGYTF. Full variable domain (outside the CDR3, taken from reference TRBV5-4 and TRBJ1-2): ETGVTQSPTHLIKTRGQQVTLRCSSQSGHNTVSWYQQALGQGPQFIFQYYREEENGRGNFPPRFSGLQFPNYSSELNVNALELDDSALYLCASTADRGYGYTFGSGTRLTVV.

The chain has TRBV11-2 and TRBJ2-7, with D maybe TRBD2 (6 bases). This CDR3 contains 15 residues. From germline, CDR1 is SGHAT and CDR2 FQNNGV. Trimming shortened V by 4 bases and J by 3 bases, and 16 bases separated the two germline ends. CDR3 protein: CASSSNGRGVYEQYF. Here the CDR3 DNA reads TGTGCCAGCAGCTCGAATGGACGCGGGGTCTACGAGCAGTACTTC.

This chain connects TRBV7-9 to TRBJ2-1; 9 positions agree with TRBD1. The CDR3 consists of 16 residues. CDR1 and CDR2 from the germline V gene are SEHNR and FQNEAQ (reference sequence). Trimming took 5 bases from V and 4 from J; bases not matched to a gene: 9. The CDR3 bases are TGTGCCAGCAGCCTCCCGGGACAGGGAGTTTACAATGAGCAGTTCTTC. Its protein is CASSLPGQGVYNEQFF.

The chain employs TRBV5-1 and TRBJ2-3; 12 nucleotides align to TRBD2. Germline CDR1 is SGHRS and CDR2 is YFSETQ. This CDR3 is built from 16 residues. V was pared by 0 bases and J by 1 base, with 0 bases of the junction left unmatched. The CDR3 here is CASSLGLAGGTDTQYF. DNA for the CDR3: TGCGCCAGCAGCTTGGGACTAGCGGGAGGCACAGATACGCAGTATTTT.

This clone has only a few counts. This chain links TRBV4-3 with TRBJ1-3; TRBD1 agrees at 7 bases. Losses at the gene ends were 2 bases for V and 5 bases for J; bases not matched to a gene: 9. Germline V gene lookup returns CDR1 LGHNA and CDR2 YSLEER. The CDR3 runs to 16 residues. This CDR3 reads CASSQWNTGDRNTIYF. CDR3 coding DNA: TGCGCCAGCAGCCAATGGAATACAGGGGACAGAAACACCATATATTTT.

The chain uses TRBV14 and TRBJ2-5; 9 nucleotides line up with TRBD2. J was trimmed by 4 bases and V by 2 bases; bases with no gene match: 11. CDR3 length: 17 amino acids. CDR1 is SGHDN and CDR2 is FVKESK in the germline V gene. This CDR3 reads CASSQRGGSGSRETQYF. The CDR3 nucleotides are TGTGCCAGCAGCCAACGGGGTGGTAGCGGGAGCCGAGAGACCCAGTACTTC.

The V and J genes are TRBV4-1 and TRBJ2-1; 10 bases map to TRBD2. CDR1 and CDR2 from the germline V gene are MGHRA and YSYEKL. This CDR3 contains 18 residues. Germline trimming cut 2 bases from V and 8 bases from J; bases unmatched to any gene: 15. The CDR3 region has the DNA TGCGCCAGCAGCCAAAACAAGGGAGCGGGAGGGTTGTTGTATGAGCAGTTCTTC. Its protein is CASSQNKGAGGLLYEQFF.

This clone showed up many times. V usage is TRBV4-3 and J usage is TRBJ2-7, with D unclear. Trimming removed 0 bases at V and 4 bases at J, with 10 bases between. This CDR3 contains 14 residues. CDR1 LGHNA and CDR2 YSLEER come from the germline V gene. The CDR3 sequence: CASSQDRAGYEQYF. CDR3 coding DNA: TGCGCCAGCAGCCAAGATCGGGCAGGTTACGAGCAGTACTTC.

The chain recombines TRBV7-8 with TRBJ1-1; TRBD1 might be the D (5 bases). V was cut by 4 bases and J by 3 bases, with 9 bases left in between. Per the germline V gene, CDR1 is SGHVS and CDR2 is FQNEAQ. The CDR3 contains 13 residues. The CDR3 here is CASSSPGDTEAFF. In DNA, the CDR3 is TGTGCCAGCAGCTCCCCGGGGGACACTGAAGCTTTCTTT.

V and J are TRBV20-1 and TRBJ1-1; possibly TRBD1 for D (5 bases). V was trimmed by 0 bases and J by 8 bases, leaving 7 bases between them. The CDR3 has 11 amino acids. Germline CDR1 DFQATT, CDR2 SNEGSKA (reference sequence). The CDR3 nucleotides are TGCAGTGCTAGAGATCGGGACGAAGCTTTCTTT. Translated: CSARDRDEAFF.

The genes are TRBV7-2 and TRBJ1-2, with TRBD1 matching over 7 bases. After removal of 1 base from V and 5 bases from J, the junction contained 7 bases not matched to a gene. This CDR3 comprises 15 residues. Germline-derived CDR1 and CDR2 are SGHTA and FQGNSA. CDR3: CASSLEQGGGYGYTF. The CDR3 region has the DNA TGTGCCAGCAGCTTAGAGCAGGGGGGTGGATATGGCTACACCTTC.

This clone occurred a few times. This chain uses TRBV30 with TRBJ1-6; D is ambiguous. The CDR3 has 13 amino acids. V was cut by 2 bases and J by 5 bases, with 7 bases left in between. Germline V gives CDR1 GTSNPN, CDR2 SVGIG (reference sequence). This CDR3 is CAWSRHNNSPLHF. The CDR3 nucleotides are TGTGCCTGGAGTCGGCACAATAATTCACCCCTCCACTTT. The variable domain in full, completed from reference TRBV30 and TRBJ1-6, reads SQTIHQWPATLVQPVGSPLSLECTVEGTSNPNLYWYRQAAGRGLQLLFYSVGIGQISSEVPQNLSASRPQDRQFILSSKKLLLSDSGFYLCAWSRHNNSPLHFGNGTRLTVT.

The chain is built from TRBV19 and TRBJ2-7; possible D gene TRBD1, 5 bases. Germline-derived CDR1 and CDR2 are LNHDA and SQIVND (reference sequence). The CDR3 sequence is 14 residues long. The V gene lost 0 bases and the J gene lost 0 bases, with 6 bases spanning the gap. As DNA, the CDR3 is TGTGCCAGTAGTATAGACAGGGACTCCTACGAGCAGTACTTC. Amino acid sequence: CASSIDRDSYEQYF.

The DNA for the CDR3 is TGTGCCAGCAGCGCGCGAGACAGGGTCCTGGACGAGCAGTACTTC. Translation gives CASSARDRVLDEQYF. The rearrangement uses TRBV5-8 and TRBJ2-7, with 7 positions matching TRBD1. CDR1 is SGHTS, CDR2 YDEGEE, per germline. The CDR3 totals 15 residues. Losses at the gene ends were 4 bases for V and 5 bases for J; bases not matched to a gene: 12.

The chain recombines TRBV24-1 with TRBJ2-3; no firm D call. The CDR3 has 14 residues. Trimming pared 2 bases from V and 2 bases from J, leaving 7 bases between. Germline V CDR1 and CDR2: KGHDR, SFDVKD. The CDR3 bases are TGTGCCACCAGTGATTCATGGGTCACAGATACGCAGTATTTT. Its protein product is CATSDSWVTDTQYF.